These T cell receptor beta chains were read from a single sample in a study of shared clonotypes between healthy human individuals. Some clones are missing from TCRdb's copy, which holds only in-frame ones; the method was immunoSEQ multiplex PCR. Of about 1 million clones in the sample, approximately 80% are singletons; the top ten hold roughly 0.56%. The sample comprised memory CD4+ T cells from PBMCs. These receptors were obtained from a man between 18 and 29 years old in good health. Some clones in this sample may be carry-over from other donors' samples. Both conserved end residues are part of each CDR3. The D gene is left open where the match is weak. The size entry is marked missing in some rows and otherwise reads once, few, many or a size class.

J gene,D gene,clone size,V gene,CDR3 DNA,CDR3 protein
TRBJ1-2,NA,few,TRBV10-3,TGTGCCATCAGTGCCGGCGCGAGCTATGGCTACACCTTC,CAISAGASYGYTF
TRBJ1-2,NA,NA,TRBV4-1,TGCGCCAGCAGCCCAAACTACTCTTCCTTCTATGGCTACACCTTC,CASSPNYSSFYGYTF
TRBJ2-4,NA,NA,TRBV6-5,TGTGCCAGCAGTTACTCGGCAGGGGAGAGAAACATTCAGTACTTC,CASSYSAGERNIQYF
TRBJ1-3,NA,NA,TRBV6-1,TGTGCCAGCCTCCACAGCAGGGGCGTCGTCACCATATATTTT,CASLHSRGVVTIYF
TRBJ1-2,NA,many,TRBV5-6,TGTGCCAGCAGAAAAGCCCCGGGGTATGGCTACACCTTC,CASRKAPGYGYTF
TRBJ2-7,NA,NA,TRBV7-2,TGTGCCAGCAGCTCCCGACCCTCCTACGAGCAGTACTTC,CASSSRPSYEQYF
TRBJ2-3,TRBD2,NA,TRBV7-2,TGTGCCAGCAGCCTCCTGGGACTAGCGGATACCACAGATACGCAGTATTTT,CASSLLGLADTTDTQYF
TRBJ1-2,NA,NA,TRBV6-5,TGTGCCAGCAGCCAACGGACGGCCAGGGGTGGCTACACCTTC,CASSQRTARGGYTF
TRBJ1-2,NA,NA,TRBV28,TGTGCCAGCAGTTTACGAGACAGAAGGGGCGGCTACACCTTC,CASSLRDRRGGYTF
TRBJ1-2,NA,once,TRBV27,TGTGCCAGCACCTCGGAGGAGGGGGGCTACACCTTC,CASTSEEGGYTF
TRBJ2-7,TRBD2,few,TRBV9,TGTGCCAGCAGCGTAGGACTAGCGGGATCCGAGCAGTACTTC,CASSVGLAGSEQYF
TRBJ2-5,NA,NA,TRBV14,TGTGCCAGCAGCCTCCGGACCGATCAACCAGGGACCCAGTACTTC,CASSLRTDQPGTQYF
TRBJ1-5,NA,NA,TRBV28,TGTGCCAGCAGTCCTCTTAGGCAGCCCCAGCATTTT,CASSPLRQPQHF
TRBJ1-5,TRBD1,NA,TRBV2,TGTGCCAGCACCATAGGACAGGGGGTGAGTCAGCCCCAGCATTTT,CASTIGQGVSQPQHF
TRBJ1-1,NA,NA,TRBV27,TGTGCCAGCAGTTTTTTGGTAGGGCATATGAACACTGAAGCTTTCTTT,CASSFLVGHMNTEAFF
TRBJ2-7,NA,few,TRBV19,TGTGCCAGTAGCCCAGCGGCTTTCTACGAGCAGTACTTC,CASSPAAFYEQYF
TRBJ2-4,NA,NA,TRBV15,TGTGCCACCAGCAGCAGTACCTACACAGGAACCAAAAACATTCAGTACTTC,CATSSSTYTGTKNIQYF
TRBJ2-1,TRBD1,few,TRBV9,TGTGCCAGCAGTAGAGCGCCCGACAGGGCCAATGAGCAGTTCTTC,CASSRAPDRANEQFF
TRBJ2-1,NA,NA,TRBV27,TGTGCCAGCAGCCAAATGGGGGCCAGCGATGAGCAGTTCTTC,CASSQMGASDEQFF
TRBJ1-2,TRBD1,NA,TRBV6-5,TGTGCCAGCAGGCGGACAGGTCGATATGGCTACACCTTC,CASRRTGRYGYTF
TRBJ2-1,NA,NA,TRBV11-2,TGTGCCAGCAGCCGAGGGGGAAGCTCCTACAATGAGCAGTTCTTC,CASSRGGSSYNEQFF
TRBJ2-7,NA,NA,TRBV2,TGTGCCAGCAGCTACACCTACGAGCAGTACTTC,CASSYTYEQYF
TRBJ1-1,TRBD1,few,TRBV11-2,TGTGCCAGCAGCCCCAGACAGGGGGCATGGACTGAAGCTTTCTTT,CASSPRQGAWTEAFF
TRBJ1-3,NA,NA,TRBV21-1,TGTGCCAGCAGCAATGGGCAGGGTGGAAACACCATATATTTT,CASSNGQGGNTIYF
TRBJ1-5,NA,NA,TRBV2,TGTGCCGCCACGGGGGGGCTCAATCAGCCCCAGCATTTT,CAATGGLNQPQHF
TRBJ2-7,NA,NA,TRBV19,TGTGCCAGTAGTAACGCAGGGGGGGTGCCCTACGAGCAGTACTTC,CASSNAGGVPYEQYF